This T cell receptor beta chain was observed in a study of tissue T cells after allogeneic stem cell transplantation. Findings and caveats of the study: Few T cell clones were shared across patients, but motif clusters showed tissue-specific shared signatures. In patients and mice, blood and spleen missed much of tissue repertoire. Some tissue clones might be persisting host cells; their alloreactivity or antigen specificity was not determined.

In germline, CDR1 is FNHDT, CDR2 SITEND (reference sequence). The CDR3 is made up of 15 amino acids. V trimming: 7 bases; J trimming: 4 bases; junction bases outside the gene matches: 6. With regard to this clone: Its antigen remains unidentified. Genes here carry mouse names. The read comes to an end 1 residue before the CDR3 does, leaving the germline J gene to fill in the end.

Method: immunoSEQ multiplex PCR; TCRdb's copy keeps in-frame clones and lacks some. Here the sample spans 40,000 to 60,000 clones, around 70% being singletons. This TCR derives from a pool of C57BL/6 mice in good health. The source material was sorted cells pooled from one or two spleens. The chain joins TRBV19 to TRBJ2-1, with 12 bases identical to TRBD2. This chain's CDR3 is CASLDWGGAYAEQFF. Incomplete CDR3 DNA: TGTGCCAGCCTCGACTGGGGGGGCGCGTATGCTGAGCAGTTC.